One sample yielded the 20 T cell receptor beta chains listed below, sequenced in a study of T cells in Graves' hyperthyroidism and ophthalmopathy. There were TCR beta CDR3 regions amplified from RNA transcripts. HTBI primers were the set used in a first-round RT-PCR of the TCR CDR3. MiXCR, applied by TCRdb to the multiplex PCR reads, yields one record per CDR3 protein. The sample comprises 350,000 to 400,000 distinct CDR3 sequences, roughly 19% of which are singletons, and about 4% rests with the top ten. The sample was blood. All receptors derive from a woman aged 18-29 years with Graves' hyperthyroidism.

This clonotype was found many times. The chain carries TRBV29-1 and TRBJ2-7; tentatively, D is TRBD1 or TRBD2 (6 bases each). Per germline, CDR1 SQVTM and CDR2 ANQGSEA. V gave up 1 base and J gave up 6 bases, with 10 bases separating them. CDR3 length: 12 residues. The CDR3 sequence is CSVEVEGGEQYF. Written as DNA, the CDR3 is TGCAGCGTTGAAGTAGAGGGGGGCGAGCAGTACTTC.

This clonotype was detected many times. This chain joins TRBV7-9 and TRBJ1-1, with 7 bases fitting TRBD1. There are 14 residues in the CDR3. Losses at the gene ends were 5 bases for V and 5 bases for J; bases not matched to a gene: 8. Germline assignment: CDR1 SEHNR and CDR2 FQNEAQ (reference sequence). This CDR3 reads CASSPLTGRTEAFF. The DNA of the CDR3 is TGTGCCAGCAGCCCTCTGACAGGGAGGACTGAAGCTTTCTTT.

This clonotype was seen repeatedly, ten times or more. A much larger clone differs by one base, so this may be a read error. J is TRBJ2-5 and V is TRBV6-5, with 11 positions matching TRBD2. Germline V CDR1 and CDR2: MNHEY, SVGAGI. This CDR3 is 15 amino acids long. Written as DNA, the CDR3 is TGTGCCCGCAGTTCTAGCGGGGGGAGCCAAGAGACCCAGTACTTC. This encodes CARSSSGGSQETQYF.

This clonotype was found many times. The chain combines TRBV7-3 with TRBJ1-2, with D perhaps TRBD1 (5 bases). In germline, CDR1 is SGHTA, CDR2 FQGTGA. V lost 2 bases and J 7 bases, leaving 14 bases between the germline ends. The CDR3 has 14 amino acids. The CDR3 reads CASSLDPQGGGYTF. In nucleotides, the CDR3 is TGTGCCAGCAGCTTAGATCCGCAGGGTGGTGGCTACACCTTC. The full variable domain, with the rest looked up from reference TRBV7-3 and TRBJ1-2, is GAGVSQTPSNKVTEKGKYVELRCDPISGHTALYWYRQSLGQGPEFLIYFQGTGAADDSGLPNDRFFAVRPEGSVSTLKIQRTERGDSAVYLCASSLDPQGGGYTFGSGTRLTVV.

Many counts were recorded for this clonotype. The gene calls are TRBV3-1 and TRBJ1-2, with TRBD1 as a possible D gene (5 bases). The V end was cut by 4 bases, the J end by 3 bases, with 12 bases between. Germline CDR1 is LGHDT and CDR2 is YNNKEL (reference sequence). The CDR3 runs to 14 residues. The CDR3 region is CASSPTGGDYGYTF. The CDR3 DNA sequence: TGTGCCAGCAGCCCGACGGGGGGAGACTATGGCTACACCTTC.

This clonotype was recorded many times. V and J are TRBV30 and TRBJ2-5; D is unclear. Trimming took 8 bases from V and 4 from J, leaving 8 bases between them. The CDR3 is made up of 10 amino acids. CDR1 is GTSNPN, CDR2 SVGIG, per germline (reference sequence). This CDR3 reads CAGNIETQYF. CDR3 sequence (DNA): TGTGCCGGCAATATAGAGACCCAGTACTTC.

This clonotype was detected ten times or more. The chain employs TRBV28 and TRBJ2-5; D is undetermined. Per the germline V gene, CDR1 is MDHEN and CDR2 is SYDVKM. V was clipped by 3 bases and J by 5 bases, with 10 bases between them. CDR3 length equals 13 residues. CDR3 amino acids: CASSFPSLETQYF. Here the CDR3 DNA reads TGTGCCAGCAGTTTTCCTTCGTTGGAGACCCAGTACTTC.

This clonotype occurred many times. The CDR3 region has the DNA TGTGCCAGCACCCTATACCCCGATCAGCCCCAGCATTTT. Translated, it gives CASTLYPDQPQHF. This chain connects TRBV2 to TRBJ1-5; D gene unclear. This CDR3 is built from 13 residues. V was trimmed by 7 bases and J by 5 bases, leaving 12 bases between them. Germline CDR1 reads SNHLY; CDR2 reads FYNNEI.

This clonotype was found many times. This rearrangement joins TRBV5-8 to TRBJ2-7; either TRBD1 or TRBD2 may supply D (5 bases each). This CDR3 is built from 13 residues. V was pared by 4 bases and J by 5 bases, with 13 bases between. Per the germline V gene, CDR1 is SGHTS and CDR2 is YDEGEE. This CDR3 reads CASSLGRGDEQYF. The CDR3 DNA is TGTGCCAGCAGCCTTGGCCGAGGGGACGAGCAGTACTTC.

In its sample, this clonotype was seen a few times. The chain couples TRBV4-2 to TRBJ1-1; D might be TRBD1 (5 bases). Germline V gene sequence: CDR1 LGHNA, CDR2 YNFKEQ. This CDR3 has 16 amino acids. Trimming cost V 6 bases and J 11 bases, with 28 bases left between them. CDR3 residues: CASRTKIERAGGDAFF. The CDR3 bases are TGTGCCAGCAGGACCAAGATAGAAAGGGCGGGGGGGGATGCTTTCTTT.

In this sample, this clonotype turned up once. The chain couples TRBV11-2 to TRBJ1-1; D is uncertain. V lost 5 bases, J lost 0 bases, and 19 bases lay in between. The CDR3 spans 17 residues. Germline-derived CDR1 and CDR2 are SGHAT and FQNNGV. The CDR3 spells CASSGVGIRLMNTEAFF. The CDR3 bases are TGTGCCAGCAGCGGGGTGGGAATCCGACTCATGAACACTGAAGCTTTCTTT.

In this sample, this clonotype turned up a few times. V usage is TRBV15 and J usage is TRBJ2-5; TRBD2 matches at 7 bases. V dropped 1 base and J dropped 5; count of bases not matched to a gene: 7. The CDR3 length is 15 residues. Germline V lookup: CDR1 LNHNV, CDR2 YYDKDF (reference sequence). DNA for the CDR3: TGTGCCACCAGCAGAGGGGGGGGGGGGACGGAGACCCAGTACTTC. Amino acids: CATSRGGGGTETQYF.

The chain combines TRBV10-3 with TRBJ1-1, with D perhaps matching TRBD1 (6 bases). The CDR3 runs 15 residues. The V gene lost 6 bases and the J gene lost 5 bases, with 19 bases spanning the gap. Germline CDR1 is ENHRY and CDR2 is SYGVKD. In DNA form, the CDR3 reads TGTGCCATCAGCCCGTCTGGGGGCGGTTGGACTGAAGCTTTCTTT. It translates to CAISPSGGGWTEAFF.

This clonotype came up many times. A clone one base away is much larger, so this may be a read error. The rearrangement uses TRBV7-2 and TRBJ2-7; D not resolved. The CDR3 runs 11 residues. Per germline, CDR1 SGHTA and CDR2 FQGNSA. The DNA for the CDR3 is TGTGCCAGCGGCTTGGTCTCCGAGCAGTACTTC. It encodes CASGLVSEQYF.

This clonotype has only a few counts. This chain connects TRBV7-2 to TRBJ2-1; D is tentatively TRBD1 or TRBD2 (5 bases each). The CDR3 runs to 12 residues. Germline-derived CDR1 and CDR2 are SGHTA and FQGNSA. CDR3 loop: CVGAGSYNEQFF. DNA of the CDR3: TGTGTCGGGGCGGGCTCCTACAATGAGCAGTTCTTC.

This clonotype was detected ten times or more. The chain couples TRBV5-1 to TRBJ2-7, with 10 positions matching TRBD2. CDR1 is SGHRS and CDR2 is YFSETQ in the germline V gene. The CDR3 totals 15 residues. Trimming removed 4 bases from V and 5 bases from J; junction bases left unmatched: 9. This CDR3 is CASSPLAGTLDEQYF. The CDR3 nucleotides read TGCGCCAGCAGCCCACTAGCGGGGACCCTTGACGAGCAGTACTTC. The variable domain in full, completed from reference TRBV5-1 and TRBJ2-7, reads KAGVTQTPRYLIKTRGQQVTLSCSPISGHRSVSWYQQTPGQGLQFLFEYFSETQRNKGNFPGRFSGRQFSNSRSEMNVSTLELGDSALYLCASSPLAGTLDEQYFGPGTRLTVT.

This clonotype was recorded at least ten times. The chain couples TRBV18 to TRBJ1-3; D perhaps matches TRBD1 (5 bases). Germline CDR1 is KGHSH and CDR2 is LQKENI. The CDR3 consists of 17 residues. Trimming took 0 bases from V and 1 from J, leaving 13 bases between them. Here the CDR3 reads CASSPPGQGLSGNTIYF. In DNA form, the CDR3 reads TGTGCCAGCTCACCACCTGGGCAGGGCCTTTCTGGAAACACCATATATTTT. The whole variable domain, filled in from reference TRBV18 and TRBJ1-3, reads NAGVMQNPRHLVRRRGQEARLRCSPMKGHSHVYWYRQLPEEGLKFMVYLQKENIIDESGMPKERFSAEFPKEGPSILRIQQVVRGDSAAYFCASSPPGQGLSGNTIYFGEGSWLTVV.

This clonotype was detected many times. The rearrangement links TRBV9 to TRBJ2-5; no definite D call. Per germline, CDR1 SGDLS and CDR2 YYNGEE. The ends were cut back, 4 bases at V and 2 bases at J, with 15 bases in the middle. The CDR3 has 15 amino acids. This CDR3 reads CASSLSVGSQETQYF. The DNA of the CDR3 is TGTGCCAGCAGCCTCTCCGTAGGGTCGCAAGAGACCCAGTACTTC.

The CDR3 DNA reads TGCGCCAGCAGCCAAGGACAGGGGGCTCAGCCCCAGCATTTT. Its protein product is CASSQGQGAQPQHF. This chain joins TRBV5-1 and TRBJ1-5, with 11 bases identical to TRBD1. The CDR3 has 14 amino acids. V dropped 4 bases and J dropped 6; count of bases not matched to a gene: 3. Germline V gene lookup returns CDR1 SGHRS and CDR2 YFSETQ.

This clonotype occurred many times. V gene TRBV20-1 combines with J gene TRBJ1-5; D is undetermined. This CDR3 contains 15 residues. Per the germline V gene, CDR1 is DFQATT and CDR2 is SNEGSKA (reference sequence). The V and J ends lost 2 bases and 11 bases respectively, with 22 bases between them. Here the CDR3 DNA reads TGCAGTGCTAGATCCGGGTCGCTTGTTGGTGAGGCCCAGCATTTT. Amino acid sequence: CSARSGSLVGEAQHF.